The clone carrying this T cell receptor (beta chain) was seen ten or more times. Germline CDR1 is MNHEY and CDR2 is SVGAGI. The CDR3 runs to 15 residues. V was clipped by 2 bases and J by 6 bases; unmatched bases: 8. This sample is part of a study of T cells in Graves' hyperthyroidism and ophthalmopathy. Exclusions: uncontrolled infection, other autoimmune disease, pregnancy, lactation. It was at first hyperthyroidism diagnosis, before any ophthalmopathy symptoms, that the blood sample was taken. RNA transcripts served as the template for amplifying TCR beta CDR3 regions. TCR CDR3 regions were first amplified by RT-PCR with HTBI primers. A single record per CDR3 protein comes from TCRdb applying MiXCR to the multiplex PCR reads. Of some 600,000 distinct CDR3 sequences listed, about 15% were seen once; the top ten hold under 7%.

Sequencing was carried out using blood. This sequence was found in a woman in her thirties with Graves' hyperthyroidism that later progressed to Graves' ophthalmopathy. The chain combines TRBV6-5 with TRBJ2-7, with 9 bases fitting TRBD2. The CDR3 nucleotides are TGTGCCAGCAGTTACGAGGCGGGAGGGCCGGGCGAGCAGTACTTC. It yields the protein CASSYEAGGPGEQYF.